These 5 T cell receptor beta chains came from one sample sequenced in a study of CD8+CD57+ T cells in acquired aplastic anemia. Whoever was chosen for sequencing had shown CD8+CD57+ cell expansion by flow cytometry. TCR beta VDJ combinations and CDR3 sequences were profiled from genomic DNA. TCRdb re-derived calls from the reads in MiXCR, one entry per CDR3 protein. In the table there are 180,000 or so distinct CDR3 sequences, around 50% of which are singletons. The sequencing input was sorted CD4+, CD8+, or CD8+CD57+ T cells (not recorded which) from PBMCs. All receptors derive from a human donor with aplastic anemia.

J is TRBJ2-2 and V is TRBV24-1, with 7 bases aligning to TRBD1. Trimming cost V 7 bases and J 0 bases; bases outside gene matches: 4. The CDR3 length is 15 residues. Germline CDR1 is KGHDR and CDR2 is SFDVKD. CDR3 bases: TGTGCCACCAGCAAGACAGGGTCGAACACCGGGGAGCTGTTTTTT. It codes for CATSKTGSNTGELFF.

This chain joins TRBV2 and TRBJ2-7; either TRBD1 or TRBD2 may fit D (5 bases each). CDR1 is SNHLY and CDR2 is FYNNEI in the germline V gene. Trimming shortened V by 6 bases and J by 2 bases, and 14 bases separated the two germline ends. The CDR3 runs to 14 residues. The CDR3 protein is CASRFSGATYEQYF. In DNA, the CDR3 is TGTGCCAGCAGATTCTCCGGGGCGACCTACGAGCAGTACTTC. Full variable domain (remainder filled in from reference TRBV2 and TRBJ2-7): EPEVTQTPSHQVTQMGQEVILRCVPISNHLYFYWYRQILGQKVEFLVSFYNNEISEKSEIFDDQFSVERPDGSNFTLKIRSTKLEDSAMYFCASRFSGATYEQYFGPGTRLTVT.

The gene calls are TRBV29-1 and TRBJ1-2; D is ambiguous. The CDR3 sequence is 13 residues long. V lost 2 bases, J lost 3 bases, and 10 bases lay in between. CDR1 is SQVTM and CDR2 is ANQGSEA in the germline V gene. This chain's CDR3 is CSVERRQDYGYTF. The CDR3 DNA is TGCAGCGTTGAACGTCGGCAGGACTATGGCTACACCTTC.

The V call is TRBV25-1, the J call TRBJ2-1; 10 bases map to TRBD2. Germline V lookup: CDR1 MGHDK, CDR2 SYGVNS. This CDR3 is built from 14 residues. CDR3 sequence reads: CATAWTSGFNEQFF. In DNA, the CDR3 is TGTGCTACAGCGTGGACTAGCGGATTTAATGAGCAGTTCTTC.

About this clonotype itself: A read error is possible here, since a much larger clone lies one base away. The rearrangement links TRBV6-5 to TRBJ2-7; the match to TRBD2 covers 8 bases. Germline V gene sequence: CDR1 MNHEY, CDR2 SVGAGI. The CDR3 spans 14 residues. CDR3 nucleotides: TGTGCCAGCAGTTCGGGAGGGACCACCTACGAGCAGCACTTC. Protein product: CASSSGGTTYEQHF.